These 17 T cell receptor beta chains originate from one sample sequenced in a study of coeliac disease. The data were produced by immunoSEQ multiplex PCR, yet TCRdb's version contains in-frame clones alone and is incomplete. The sample includes some 7,300 clones, around 63% of them seen just once. Sequencing used lamina propria lymphocytes from the gut. Receptor source: a woman in her fifties or sixties with active celiac disease.

The rearrangement links TRBV11-2 to TRBJ2-5, with TRBD2 as a possible D gene (5 bases). Looked up from germline, CDR1 is SGHAT and CDR2 is FQNNGV. The CDR3 contains 13 residues. V was clipped by 7 bases and J by 2 bases, with 11 bases between them. CDR3 region: CASMRAPQETQYF. Written as DNA, the CDR3 is TGTGCCAGCATGCGGGCACCTCAAGAGACCCAGTACTTC.

The chain has TRBV6-1 and TRBJ1-1; D is undetermined. This CDR3 spans 13 amino acids. The germline gives CDR1 MNHNS, CDR2 SASEGT. The V gene lost 7 bases and the J gene lost 1 base, with 10 bases spanning the gap. The CDR3 protein is CASTLQRNTEAFF. For the CDR3, the DNA is TGTGCCAGCACCCTTCAGCGGAACACTGAAGCTTTCTTT.

This clone was counted only a few times. The rearrangement joins TRBV5-1 to TRBJ2-3, with TRBD1 identical over 7 bases. This CDR3 is 14 amino acids long. V dropped 4 bases and J dropped 6; count of bases not matched to a gene: 8. Germline V gene lookup returns CDR1 SGHRS and CDR2 YFSETQ. The CDR3 DNA is TGCGCCAGCAGCCACAGACAGGGTAGGGATACGCAGTATTTT. Protein sequence: CASSHRQGRDTQYF.

The chain carries TRBV28 and TRBJ2-1; D is unclear. Trimming left V 9 bases short and J 15 bases short, with 18 bases between. Per the germline V gene, CDR1 is MDHEN and CDR2 is SYDVKM. There are 11 residues in the CDR3. CDR3 region: CASHDSFGVFF. In DNA form, the CDR3 reads TGTGCCAGTCACGACTCCTTTGGAGTGTTCTTC.

The V and J genes are TRBV11-2 and TRBJ2-5, with TRBD2 matching over 8 bases. Germline CDR1 and CDR2: SGHAT and FQNNGV. J was trimmed by 1 base and V by 3 bases; bases with no gene match: 13. The CDR3 consists of 18 residues. The CDR3: CASSFSASGLLIQETQYF. The CDR3 region has the DNA TGTGCCAGCAGCTTTTCCGCTAGCGGGCTCCTAATCCAAGAGACCCAGTACTTC. Based on the CDR3 plus reference TRBV11-2 and TRBJ2-5, the full variable domain is EAGVAQSPRYKIIEKRQSVAFWCNPISGHATLYWYQQILGQGPKLLIQFQNNGVVDDSQLPKDRFSAERLKGVDSTLKIQPAKLEDSAVYLCASSFSASGLLIQETQYFGPGTRLLVL.

This clone was found a few times. V gene TRBV6-6 combines with J gene TRBJ2-7; 7 bases are a match to TRBD2. This CDR3 is built from 14 residues. CDR1 is MNHNY, CDR2 SVGAGI, per germline (reference sequence). The J segment lost 5 bases and the V segment lost 5 bases, leaving 9 bases of the junction unmatched. CDR3 region: CASSPWREIHEQYF. CDR3 nucleotides: TGTGCCAGCAGTCCCTGGCGGGAGATCCACGAGCAGTACTTC.

The chain uses TRBV4-2 and TRBJ2-7; D possibly corresponds to TRBD2 (6 bases). The germline V gene encodes CDR1 LGHNA and CDR2 YNFKEQ. There are 13 residues in the CDR3. The V end lost 1 base, the J end lost 7 bases, and 11 bases lay between the germline ends. The CDR3 region has the DNA TGTGCCAGCAGCCAAGTAGGAGGGAATGAGCAGTACTTC. This gives the protein CASSQVGGNEQYF.

The V and J genes are TRBV14 and TRBJ2-1; 7 bases fit TRBD2. The J segment lost 5 bases and the V segment lost 1 base, leaving 8 bases of the junction unmatched. CDR3 size: 16 residues. Germline CDR1 is SGHDN and CDR2 is FVKESK. The CDR3 region is CASSQAMGLPHNEQFF. CDR3 DNA sequence: TGTGCCAGCAGCCAAGCGATGGGACTACCCCACAATGAGCAGTTCTTC. The complete variable domain, with remaining parts taken from reference TRBV14 and TRBJ2-1, reads EAGVTQFPSHSVIEKGQTVTLRCDPISGHDNLYWYRRVMGKEIKFLLHFVKESKQDESGMPNNRFLAERTGGTYSTLKVQPAELEDSGVYFCASSQAMGLPHNEQFFGPGTRLTVL.

The J gene is TRBJ2-1, the V gene TRBV7-9, with 9 bases identical to TRBD2. This CDR3 is built from 13 residues. Germline loops: CDR1 SEHNR, CDR2 FQNEAQ (reference sequence). The V segment lost 4 bases and the J segment 9 bases; nucleotides outside the gene matches: 4. DNA for the CDR3: TGTGCCAGCAGCTGGGAGACTAGCGGTGAGCAGTTCTTC. This encodes CASSWETSGEQFF.

This clone showed up just once. Different DNA sequences within this sample yield the same CDR3. The chain's CDR3 is CASSWGGNQPQHF. Here the CDR3 DNA reads TGTGCCAGCAGCTGGGGAGGCAATCAGCCCCAGCATTTT. This rearrangement joins TRBV11-2 to TRBJ1-5; unclear D gene. CDR3 length equals 13 residues. CDR1 and CDR2 from the germline V gene are SGHAT and FQNNGV. Deletions cut 4 bases from V and 2 bases from J, with 6 bases between. Full variable domain (outside the CDR3, taken from reference TRBV11-2 and TRBJ1-5): EAGVAQSPRYKIIEKRQSVAFWCNPISGHATLYWYQQILGQGPKLLIQFQNNGVVDDSQLPKDRFSAERLKGVDSTLKIQPAKLEDSAVYLCASSWGGNQPQHFGDGTRLSIL.

The chain links TRBV28 to TRBJ2-7; 7 nucleotides line up with TRBD1. CDR3 length equals 15 residues. J was trimmed by 0 bases and V by 7 bases; bases with no gene match: 9. The germline V gene has CDR1 MDHEN and CDR2 SYDVKM. The CDR3 loop reads CASTLTGVSSYEQYF. CDR3 DNA sequence: TGTGCCAGCACCCTCACAGGGGTAAGCTCCTACGAGCAGTACTTC.

The genes are TRBV9 and TRBJ1-5; D not certain. Germline CDR1 SGDLS, CDR2 YYNGEE. Trimming cost V 0 bases and J 9 bases, with 10 bases left between them. The CDR3 length is 13 residues. CDR3 amino acids: CASSVDGVTPQHF. CDR3 DNA sequence: TGTGCCAGCAGCGTAGACGGGGTTACGCCCCAGCATTTT.

The V gene is TRBV9, the J gene TRBJ2-1; weak D call: TRBD2 (5 bases). V was shortened by 0 bases and J by 3 bases, with 10 bases between the two germline ends. Germline lookup yields CDR1 SGDLS and CDR2 YYNGEE. The length of the CDR3 is 15 residues. The CDR3 loop is CASSVDGGNYNEQFF. DNA for the CDR3: TGTGCCAGCAGCGTAGATGGAGGAAACTACAATGAGCAGTTCTTC.

This clone has just a few counts. This chain links TRBV27 with TRBJ2-1; tentatively, D is TRBD1 (5 bases). The CDR3 length is 15 residues. The ends were cut back, 7 bases at V and 4 bases at J, with 17 bases in the middle. Germline V gene lookup returns CDR1 MNHEY and CDR2 SMNVEV (reference sequence). The CDR3 sequence: CASTLLKGLYNEQFF. The CDR3 region has the DNA TGTGCCAGCACCCTTCTTAAGGGGCTGTACAATGAGCAGTTCTTC.

The chain recombines TRBV5-1 with TRBJ1-4; 7 bases fit TRBD1. CDR1 is SGHRS, CDR2 YFSETQ, per germline. The CDR3 sequence is 14 residues long. Trimming cost V 0 bases and J 5 bases; bases outside gene matches: 1. CDR3 sequence reads: CASSLGDRNEKLFF. The DNA for the CDR3 is TGCGCCAGCAGCTTGGGGGACAGAAATGAAAAACTGTTTTTT.

V is TRBV4-1 and J is TRBJ2-1; the D gene is possibly TRBD2 (6 bases). This CDR3 has 14 amino acids. With 0 bases removed from V and 9 bases from J, the gap between germline ends came to 12 bases. The germline gives CDR1 MGHRA, CDR2 YSYEKL. CDR3 loop: CASSQEAPGSEQFF. CDR3 DNA sequence: TGCGCCAGCAGCCAAGAGGCTCCCGGGAGTGAGCAGTTCTTC.

The V gene is TRBV7-9, the J gene TRBJ1-1, with TRBD1 identical over 7 bases. Germline loops: CDR1 SEHNR, CDR2 FQNEAQ (reference sequence). The V and J ends lost 5 bases and 0 bases, in that order; junction bases with no gene match: 12. The CDR3 is 17 residues long. The CDR3 nucleotides read TGTGCCAGCAGCATCATATGGGACAGCAGTATGAACACTGAAGCTTTCTTT. This codes for CASSIIWDSSMNTEAFF. Drawing the rest from reference TRBV7-9 and TRBJ1-1, the complete variable domain is DTGVSQNPRHKITKRGQNVTFRCDPISEHNRLYWYRQTLGQGPEFLTYFQNEAQLEKSRLLSDRFSAERPKGSFSTLEIQRTEQGDSAMYLCASSIIWDSSMNTEAFFGQGTRLTVV.